This T cell receptor (beta chain) was identified during a study of Graves' ophthalmopathy and Graves' hyperthyroidism. Study-level background: Prior to any treatment, peripheral blood was collected at the time of initial diagnosis. General observations from the study: Blood also contained most of the expanded thyroid clonotypes above 0.001 frequency.

Details on this clonotype: Its antigen is as yet unknown.

Using RNA transcripts, the TCR beta CDR3 regions were amplified. The authors performed first-round RT-PCR with HTBI primers and then a second-round multiplex PCR. TCRdb redid the calling of the multiplex PCR reads with MiXCR, one entry per CDR3 protein. The sample shows 600,000 to 950,000 distinct CDR3 sequences, roughly 40% of them seen only once. Per germline, CDR1 DFQATT and CDR2 SNEGSKA (reference sequence). The CDR3 consists of 15 residues. Trimming removed 4 bases from V and 2 bases from J, with 14 bases in between. Researchers turned away patients with other autoimmune diseases, uncontrolled infections, pregnancy or lactation.

V and J are TRBV20-1 and TRBJ2-2; D is uncertain. Sequenced: peripheral blood. This clonotype was sampled from an adult man with Graves' ophthalmopathy. CDR3 region: CSAIRTDGNTGELFF. CDR3 in DNA: TGCAGTGCTATCCGGACGGACGGAAACACCGGGGAGCTGTTTTTT.